The 20 T cell receptor beta chains below all came from one sample that was sequenced in a study of cytomegalovirus exposure and HLA in healthy donors. PCR involved 60 Vbeta and 13 Jbeta primers. Some clones are missing from TCRdb's copy, which holds only in-frame ones; the method was immunoSEQ multiplex PCR. This sample carries about 130,000 clones, 76% of them seen once, and the ten largest clones take 2.5% to 3.5%. The sample taken for sequencing was PBMCs. These receptors originate from a middle-aged man in good health and CMV-seronegative.

To note about this clone: Other DNA sequences of this sample code for an identical CDR3. This chain links TRBV5-4 with TRBJ1-2; 7 bases line up with TRBD1. The CDR3 is 15 residues long. Trimming removed 0 bases from V and 2 bases from J; junction bases left unmatched: 4. Germline V gene sequence: CDR1 SGHNT, CDR2 YYREEE (reference sequence). CDR3 in amino acids: CASSLASGQNYGYTF. DNA for the CDR3: TGTGCCAGCAGCTTGGCCTCGGGACAGAACTATGGCTACACCTTC.

This chain joins TRBV18 and TRBJ1-1; possible D gene TRBD1, 6 bases. The CDR3 length is 14 residues. The germline CDR1 and CDR2 sequences are KGHSH and LQKENI. Trimming shortened V by 2 bases and J by 7 bases, and 14 bases separated the two germline ends. The DNA for the CDR3 is TGTGCCAGCTCACCAAATTTCGCACAGGGTGAAGCTTTCTTT. Encoded protein: CASSPNFAQGEAFF.

The chain uses TRBV2 and TRBJ2-7; D is unresolved. The CDR3 covers 12 residues. Trimming cost V 6 bases and J 2 bases, with 8 bases left between them. Germline V gene sequence: CDR1 SNHLY, CDR2 FYNNEI. In DNA, the CDR3 is TGTGCCAGCAGGGCCGGAGCCTACGAGCAGTACTTC. This gives the protein CASRAGAYEQYF. The variable domain in full, completed from reference TRBV2 and TRBJ2-7, reads EPEVTQTPSHQVTQMGQEVILRCVPISNHLYFYWYRQILGQKVEFLVSFYNNEISEKSEIFDDQFSVERPDGSNFTLKIRSTKLEDSAMYFCASRAGAYEQYFGPGTRLTVT.

CDR3 protein: CASSFLAGQGADTQYF. DNA for the CDR3: TGCGCCAGCAGCTTTTTAGCGGGACAAGGGGCAGATACGCAGTATTTT. The chain couples TRBV5-1 to TRBJ2-3; 8 bases are a match to TRBD2. V lost 2 bases, J lost 4 bases, and 9 bases stayed unmatched. This CDR3 has 16 residues. Germline V gene lookup returns CDR1 SGHRS and CDR2 YFSETQ. The variable domain in full, with the rest retrieved from reference TRBV5-1 and TRBJ2-3, is KAGVTQTPRYLIKTRGQQVTLSCSPISGHRSVSWYQQTPGQGLQFLFEYFSETQRNKGNFPGRFSGRQFSNSRSEMNVSTLELGDSALYLCASSFLAGQGADTQYFGPGTRLTVL.

The rearrangement joins TRBV28 to TRBJ1-5; D gene uncertain. This CDR3 is 12 amino acids long. CDR1 MDHEN and CDR2 SYDVKM come from the germline V gene. V lost 7 bases and J 2 bases, leaving 6 bases between the germline ends. The CDR3 region is CASTGGNQPQHF. The DNA for the CDR3 is TGTGCCAGCACCGGGGGCAATCAGCCCCAGCATTTT.

This clone was detected only a few times. The chain uses TRBV7-2 and TRBJ2-2, with D perhaps matching TRBD2 (5 bases). The V end was cut by 2 bases, the J end by 0 bases, with 7 bases between. The CDR3 has 15 residues. Germline CDR1 reads SGHTA; CDR2 reads FQGNSA. In nucleotides, the CDR3 is TGTGCCAGCAGCTTATTCGGGGCGAACACCGGGGAGCTGTTTTTT. As protein: CASSLFGANTGELFF.

The V call is TRBV7-2, the J call TRBJ2-2; D remains ambiguous. The germline gives CDR1 SGHTA, CDR2 FQGNSA. The CDR3 sequence is 15 residues long. V lost 3 bases and J 0 bases, leaving 8 bases between the germline ends. This chain's CDR3 is CASSFMTANTGELFF. DNA for the CDR3: TGTGCCAGCAGCTTCATGACTGCGAACACCGGGGAGCTGTTTTTT.

The chain uses TRBV4-3 and TRBJ1-4, with 10 bases matching TRBD1. V trimming: 0 bases; J trimming: 8 bases; junction bases outside the gene matches: 6. The CDR3 is 16 residues long. The germline V gene has CDR1 LGHNA and CDR2 YSLEER. CDR3 coding DNA: TGCGCCAGCAGCCAAGACCCGACAGGGGGCGTAGAAAAACTGTTTTTT. It is translated as CASSQDPTGGVEKLFF.

The chain employs TRBV6-5 and TRBJ1-1; D gene uncertain. CDR1 MNHEY and CDR2 SVGAGI come from the germline V gene. The CDR3 is made up of 14 amino acids. V shed 5 bases and J shed 0 bases, with 10 bases lying between them. As DNA, the CDR3 is TGTGCCAGCAGTCTACGGAGTTTGAACACTGAAGCTTTCTTT. Residues: CASSLRSLNTEAFF.

This chain uses TRBV7-6 with TRBJ2-1; D is unresolved. Deletions cut 2 bases from V and 6 bases from J, with 11 bases between. The germline CDR1 and CDR2 sequences are SGHVS and FNYEAQ. This CDR3 region has 14 residues. The CDR3 loop reads CASSLTGGFNEQFF. The CDR3 DNA sequence: TGTGCCAGCAGCTTAACGGGTGGGTTCAATGAGCAGTTCTTC.

The genes are TRBV6-6 and TRBJ2-7; the match to TRBD1 covers 8 bases. CDR1 is MNHNY and CDR2 is SVGAGI in the germline V gene (reference sequence). The CDR3 runs 13 residues. The trim removed 6 bases at V and 5 bases at J, leaving 6 bases unmatched. CDR3 protein: CASRDRVVHEQYF. CDR3 DNA sequence: TGTGCCAGCAGGGACAGGGTAGTCCACGAGCAGTACTTC.

The J gene is TRBJ2-3, the V gene TRBV11-3; D ambiguous. The CDR3 covers 14 residues. The V gene lost 3 bases and the J gene lost 2 bases, with 9 bases spanning the gap. Germline CDR1 is SGHNT and CDR2 is YENEEA. The CDR3: CASSFLSSTDTQYF. The DNA for the CDR3 is TGTGCCAGCAGCTTCCTATCCTCCACAGATACGCAGTATTTT.

This chain uses TRBV4-3 with TRBJ2-1; TRBD2 agrees at 11 bases. This CDR3 is 13 amino acids long. The ends lost 3 bases at V and 12 bases at J; junction bases unmatched: 4. From germline, CDR1 is LGHNA and CDR2 YSLEER. DNA for the CDR3: TGCGCCAGCAGCCAGGAGGGACTAGCGGCGCAGTTCTTC. It is translated as CASSQEGLAAQFF.

In its sample, this clone was seen once. The gene calls are TRBV4-1 and TRBJ2-3; possibly TRBD2 for D (6 bases). The CDR3 length is 16 residues. The germline V and J ends were trimmed by 3 bases and 1 base, with 14 bases remaining between them. Germline assignment: CDR1 MGHRA and CDR2 YSYEKL. The CDR3 DNA sequence: TGCGCCAGCAGCCATCGGACTACTTGGGGCACAGATACGCAGTATTTT. Translated, it gives CASSHRTTWGTDTQYF.

There are a few counts of this clone. The CDR3 region is CASSSGQGGYEQYF. In nucleotides, the CDR3 is TGTGCCAGCAGTTCTGGACAGGGGGGGTACGAGCAGTACTTC. The genes are TRBV28 and TRBJ2-7; 10 bases line up with TRBD1. The CDR3 spans 14 residues. Germline V lookup: CDR1 MDHEN, CDR2 SYDVKM. Losses at the gene ends were 4 bases for V and 4 bases for J; bases not matched to a gene: 4.

This clone was counted a few times. The DNA for the CDR3 is TGTGCCAGCAGCTTAGAATTGGCGGGGGCACGACGCGAGCAGTACTTC. Translation: CASSLELAGARREQYF. The gene calls are TRBV7-8 and TRBJ2-7; a possible D gene is TRBD2 (7 bases). Germline CDR1 and CDR2: SGHVS and FQNEAQ. Trimming removed 1 base at V and 6 bases at J, with 19 bases between. This CDR3 spans 16 amino acids.

This chain uses TRBV15 with TRBJ1-5; D is ambiguous. Germline loops: CDR1 LNHNV, CDR2 YYDKDF (reference sequence). The CDR3 has 15 amino acids. V dropped 5 bases and J dropped 5 bases, with 16 bases sitting between them. CDR3 sequence reads: CATSEDVLGDQPQHF. The CDR3, as DNA: TGTGCCACCAGCGAAGATGTGCTGGGCGATCAGCCCCAGCATTTT.

The V and J genes are TRBV5-1 and TRBJ1-2; 8 positions match TRBD1. The J segment lost 8 bases and the V segment lost 3 bases, leaving 12 bases of the junction unmatched. This CDR3 spans 15 amino acids. Germline V lookup: CDR1 SGHRS, CDR2 YFSETQ. CDR3 in amino acids: CASSSREGQAGGYTF. The CDR3 DNA sequence: TGCGCCAGCAGCTCCAGGGAGGGACAGGCAGGCGGCTACACCTTC.

The V call is TRBV4-1, the J call TRBJ2-4; D may be TRBD2 (6 bases). Trimming shortened V by 0 bases and J by 0 bases, and 12 bases separated the two germline ends. CDR1 is MGHRA, CDR2 YSYEKL, per germline. This CDR3 spans 17 amino acids. The CDR3 here is CASSQDTGELAKNIQYF. The CDR3 DNA is TGCGCCAGCAGCCAAGATACGGGGGAATTAGCCAAAAACATTCAGTACTTC.

The chain uses TRBV5-6 and TRBJ2-1; D gene uncertain. The CDR3 runs 15 residues. CDR1 and CDR2 from the germline V gene are SGHDT and YYEEEE. V lost 2 bases to trimming and J lost 5 bases, with 14 bases between them. The CDR3 region is CASSFFYQWHNEQFF. CDR3 DNA sequence: TGTGCCAGCAGCTTTTTTTATCAGTGGCACAATGAGCAGTTCTTC.